The clone carrying this TCR beta chain was observed a handful of times. What it recognizes is unknown. The germline V gene has CDR1 GTSNPN and CDR2 SVGIG (reference sequence). The junction had 3 bases not matched to a gene; V was cut back by 5 bases and J by 5 bases. The CDR3 is 13 residues long. Sequencing was at deep level. Using immunoSEQ multiplex PCR, the repertoire was profiled, and TCRdb retains in-frame clones only, with some absent. The sample has some 500,000 clones, 95% to 97% seen once. The data stem from a study of shared clonotypes between healthy human individuals. Whole-study results and caveats: With a handful of donors compared, approximately 5% of naive CD4 clonotypes were shared. Relative to memory subsets, naive subsets generally showed larger estimated richness.

CD4+ cells were split into CD45RA+ naive and CD45RA-negative memory subsets. Sample: naive CD4+ T cells sorted from blood. Documented subset: CD45RA+ positively selected. The rearrangement joins TRBV30 to TRBJ1-5; 10 bases agree with TRBD1. The sequence was collected from a woman younger than 45 in good health. CDR3 in DNA: TGTGCCTGGGGACAGGGGGTCCATCAGCCCCAGCATTTT. Residues: CAWGQGVHQPQHF.